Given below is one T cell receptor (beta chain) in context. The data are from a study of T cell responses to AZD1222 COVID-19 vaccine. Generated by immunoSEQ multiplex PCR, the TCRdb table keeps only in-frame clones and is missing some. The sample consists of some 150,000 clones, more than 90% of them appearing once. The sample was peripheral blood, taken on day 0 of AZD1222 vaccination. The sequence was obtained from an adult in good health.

The CDR3 spells CASSTTSGRDNTQYF. The CDR3 nucleotides read TGTGCCAGCAGTACAACTAGCGGGAGGGATAATACGCAGTATTTT. The gene calls are TRBV3-1 (or the pseudogene TRBV3-2) and TRBJ2-3, with TRBD2 matching 13 bases. V shed 6 bases, J shed 7 bases, and the junction held 7 bases outside the gene matches. CDR1 and CDR2 from the germline V gene are LGHDT and YNNKEL (reference sequence). The CDR3 consists of 15 residues.